This TCR beta chain is drawn from a study of metastatic and nonmetastatic thyroid tumors. Across the whole study: Comparative analysis of repertoires was undertaken across blood and tumor or nodule tissue obtained from malignant and benign thyroid patients.

Ahead of thyroid surgery, no patient had received treatment of any kind. MiXCR re-clonotyped the PCR reads for TCRdb. The sample includes 10,000 to 15,000 clones, about 30% of them seen just once. This clone was detected a few times. Its target is not known. General study findings and limits: Malignant tumors reportedly showed significantly higher TCR beta diversity than benign nodules in both blood and tumor.

With 6 bases removed from V and 5 bases from J, the gap between germline ends came to 17 bases. Germline CDR1 is WNHNN and CDR2 is SYGVQD (reference sequence). This CDR3 comprises 14 residues. The specimen was tumor tissue. This sequence joins TRBV10-1 and TRBJ2-7; no reliable D call. This TCR derives from a female donor with papillary thyroid cancer or a benign thyroid nodule (not recorded which). Some clones in this sample may be carry-over from other donors' samples. For the CDR3, the DNA is TGCGCCAGCAGCCCTAACCCCGGAATCCACGAGCAGTACTTC. Its translation: CASSPNPGIHEQYF.